One sample yielded the 13 T cell receptor beta chains listed below, sequenced in a study of T cell repertoires in cytomegalovirus infection. One entry per CDR3 protein, called by TCRdb with MiXCR from the reads. The table has roughly 990,000 distinct CDR3 sequences, around 32% seen once. For these TCRs, the target antigens are not known. Specimen: cultured CD8+ T cells from PBMCs, collected from culture after CMV antigen stimulation. The receptor source for this set is a human donor in good health (CMV status not recorded). Some clones in this sample may be carry-over from other donors' samples.

Comment on this clonotype: One junction end disagrees with the germline gene, perhaps due to a read error. CDR3 sequence (DNA): TGTGTCAGCAGTTTTGGGGACACCATATATTTT. This codes for CVSSFGDTIYF. The rearrangement uses TRBV27 and TRBJ1-3; no reliable D call. The CDR3 totals 11 residues. The V gene's germline CDR1 is MNHEY and CDR2 SMNVEV (reference sequence).

The CDR3 DNA reads TGTGCCTTACGTCAGGGCGGTAATACGGCTTTCTTT. Translation gives CALRQGGNTAFF. The chain couples TRBV7-9 to TRBJ1-1; tentative D call: TRBD1 (5 bases). This CDR3 is built from 12 residues. The V end lost 11 bases, the J end lost 11 bases, and 21 bases lay between the germline ends. Germline assignment: CDR1 SEHNR and CDR2 FQNEAQ (reference sequence).

The rearrangement joins TRBV27 to TRBJ2-7; 10 bases match TRBD1. The length of the CDR3 is 15 residues. From germline, CDR1 is MNHEY and CDR2 SMNVEV (reference sequence). After removal of 0 bases from V and 3 bases from J, the junction contained 2 bases not matched to a gene. The DNA of the CDR3 is TGTGCCAGCAGTTTATCTGGGACAGGGGTCTACGAGCAGTACGTC. Its protein product is CASSLSGTGVYEQYV.

The chain joins TRBV6-6 to TRBJ2-1, with 9 bases identical to TRBD1. V was pared by 8 bases and J by 9 bases, with 5 bases of the junction left unmatched. Germline values: CDR1 MNHNY, CDR2 SVGAGI (reference sequence). This CDR3 region has 12 residues. CDR3: CASRGQGFEQFF. As DNA, the CDR3 is TGTGCCAGCCGCGGACAGGGGTTTGAGCAGTTCTTC.

This clonotype was picked up a small number of times. The chain recombines TRBV11-2 with TRBJ2-5; 7 nucleotides align to TRBD2. With V trimmed by 5 bases and J by 2 bases, 17 bases remained unmatched. This CDR3 region has 18 residues. Germline assignment: CDR1 SGHAT and CDR2 FQNNGV. The CDR3 sequence: CASSEAPSGGPTQETQYF. DNA of the CDR3: TGTGCCAGCAGCGAAGCGCCGTCGGGAGGTCCCACTCAAGAGACCCAGTACTTC.

The chain uses TRBV27 and TRBJ1-2, with TRBD1 matching over 7 bases. The CDR3 spans 13 residues. Germline assignment: CDR1 MNHEY and CDR2 SMNVEV (reference sequence). Germline trimming cut 5 bases from V and 7 bases from J; bases unmatched to any gene: 7. CDR3 nucleotides: TGTGCCAGCAGTCCATGGACAGGATTTGGCTACACCTTC. Residues: CASSPWTGFGYTF.

The chain couples TRBV10-3 to TRBJ2-1, with D perhaps matching TRBD1 (6 bases). The CDR3 covers 14 residues. The V and J ends lost 0 bases and 8 bases respectively, with 11 bases between them. Per the germline V gene, CDR1 is ENHRY and CDR2 is SYGVKD. The chain's CDR3 is CAISESHRAHEQFF. CDR3 DNA: TGTGCCATCAGTGAGTCTCACAGGGCGCATGAGCAGTTCTTC.

In its sample, this clonotype was seen once. The junction differs from germline at one of its ends, possibly a read error. The rearrangement links TRBV4-3 to TRBJ2-1; 10 bases match TRBD1. Germline V gene data show CDR1 as LGHNA and CDR2 as YSLEER. The CDR3 sequence is 17 residues long. The CDR3, as DNA: TGCACCAGCAGCCCCCTTGTCGGGACAGGGGTCTACAATGAGCAGTTCTTC. It specifies CTSSPLVGTGVYNEQFF.

The chain uses TRBV12-3 or TRBV12-4 and TRBJ2-3; the match to TRBD2 covers 10 bases. The V segment lost 7 bases and the J segment 5 bases; nucleotides outside the gene matches: 9. CDR3 length: 15 residues. In DNA form, the CDR3 reads TGTGCCAGCAAACAAGAGCGGGGGGGCAGAGATACGCAGTATTTT. Its translation is CASKQERGGRDTQYF.

The V and J genes are TRBV5-4 and TRBJ1-2; possible D gene TRBD1, 6 bases. CDR3 size: 15 residues. Germline loops: CDR1 SGHNT, CDR2 YYREEE (reference sequence). V was trimmed by 5 bases and J by 2 bases, leaving 16 bases between them. CDR3 in DNA: TGTGCCAGCAGTTATAATTCCGGGACAAACTATGGCTACACCTTC. The encoded protein is CASSYNSGTNYGYTF.

The chain links TRBV4-3 to TRBJ1-2; D is possibly TRBD1 (6 bases). The CDR3 is 15 residues long. CDR1 is LGHNA and CDR2 is YSLEER in the germline V gene. V lost 4 bases and J lost 0, with 12 bases in between. The CDR3 spells CASSRGQRTNYGYTF. CDR3 DNA sequence: TGCGCCAGCAGCCGTGGACAGCGTACTAACTATGGCTACACCTTC.

Remarks on this clonotype: Since no conserved phenylalanine or tryptophan closes the CDR3, a read error is the likely cause. Written as DNA, the CDR3 is TGCAGTGCTTCGGACAGCAACTCTAACTATGGCTACACCATC. Protein: CSASDSNSNYGYTI. The chain couples TRBV20-1 to TRBJ1-2, with D tentatively TRBD1 (6 bases). Germline-derived CDR1 and CDR2 are DFQATT and SNEGSKA (reference sequence). V was shortened by 5 bases and J by 0 bases, with 13 bases between the two germline ends. The CDR3 covers 14 residues.

V is TRBV9 and J is TRBJ2-2; 12 bases fit TRBD2. With 2 bases clipped from V and 0 bases from J, the junction kept 5 bases outside the gene matches. From germline, CDR1 is SGDLS and CDR2 YYNGEE. The CDR3 is made up of 18 amino acids. CDR3 bases: TGTGCCAGCAGCGTCACTAGCGGGGGGAACTCGAACACCGGGGAGCTGTTTTTT. Encoded protein: CASSVTSGGNSNTGELFF.